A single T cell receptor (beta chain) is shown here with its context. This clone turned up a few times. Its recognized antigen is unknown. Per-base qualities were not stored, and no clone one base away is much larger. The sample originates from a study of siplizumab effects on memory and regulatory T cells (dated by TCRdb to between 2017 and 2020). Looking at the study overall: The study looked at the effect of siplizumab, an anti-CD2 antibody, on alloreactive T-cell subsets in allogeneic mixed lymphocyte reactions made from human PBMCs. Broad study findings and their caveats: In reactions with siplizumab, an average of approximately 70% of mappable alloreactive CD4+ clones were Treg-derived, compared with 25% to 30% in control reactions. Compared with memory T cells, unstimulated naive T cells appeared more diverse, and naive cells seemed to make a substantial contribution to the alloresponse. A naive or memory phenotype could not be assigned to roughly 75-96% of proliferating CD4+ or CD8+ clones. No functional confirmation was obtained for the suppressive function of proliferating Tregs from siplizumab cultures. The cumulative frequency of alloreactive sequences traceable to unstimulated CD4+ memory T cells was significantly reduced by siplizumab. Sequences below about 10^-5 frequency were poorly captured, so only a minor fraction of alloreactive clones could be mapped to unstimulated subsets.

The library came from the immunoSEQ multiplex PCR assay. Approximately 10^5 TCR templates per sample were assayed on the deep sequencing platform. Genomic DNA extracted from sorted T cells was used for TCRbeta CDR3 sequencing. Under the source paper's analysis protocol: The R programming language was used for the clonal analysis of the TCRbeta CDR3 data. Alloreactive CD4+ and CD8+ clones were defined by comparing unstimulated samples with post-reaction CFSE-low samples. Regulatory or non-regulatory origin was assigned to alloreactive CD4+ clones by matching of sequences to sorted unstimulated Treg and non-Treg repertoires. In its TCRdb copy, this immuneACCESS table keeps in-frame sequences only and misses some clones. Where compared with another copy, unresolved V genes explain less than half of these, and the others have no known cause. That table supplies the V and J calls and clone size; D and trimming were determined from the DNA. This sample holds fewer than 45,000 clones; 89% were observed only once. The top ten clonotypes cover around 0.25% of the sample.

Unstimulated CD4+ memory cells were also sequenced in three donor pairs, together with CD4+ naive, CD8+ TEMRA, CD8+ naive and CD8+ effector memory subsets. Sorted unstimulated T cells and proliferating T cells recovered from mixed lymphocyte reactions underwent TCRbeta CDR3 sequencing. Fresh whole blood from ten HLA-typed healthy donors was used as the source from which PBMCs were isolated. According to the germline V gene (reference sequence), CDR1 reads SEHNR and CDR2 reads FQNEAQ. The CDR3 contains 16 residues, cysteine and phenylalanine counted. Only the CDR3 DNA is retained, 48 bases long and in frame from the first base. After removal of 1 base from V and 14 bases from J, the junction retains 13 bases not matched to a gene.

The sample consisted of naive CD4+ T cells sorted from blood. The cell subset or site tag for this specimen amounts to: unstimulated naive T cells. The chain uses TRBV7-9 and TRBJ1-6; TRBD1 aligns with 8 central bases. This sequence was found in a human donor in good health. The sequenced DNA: TGTGCCAGCAGCTTAGATCGGTCCGACAGGGGAAGGACCCTCCACTTT. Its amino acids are CASSLDRSDRGRTLHF.